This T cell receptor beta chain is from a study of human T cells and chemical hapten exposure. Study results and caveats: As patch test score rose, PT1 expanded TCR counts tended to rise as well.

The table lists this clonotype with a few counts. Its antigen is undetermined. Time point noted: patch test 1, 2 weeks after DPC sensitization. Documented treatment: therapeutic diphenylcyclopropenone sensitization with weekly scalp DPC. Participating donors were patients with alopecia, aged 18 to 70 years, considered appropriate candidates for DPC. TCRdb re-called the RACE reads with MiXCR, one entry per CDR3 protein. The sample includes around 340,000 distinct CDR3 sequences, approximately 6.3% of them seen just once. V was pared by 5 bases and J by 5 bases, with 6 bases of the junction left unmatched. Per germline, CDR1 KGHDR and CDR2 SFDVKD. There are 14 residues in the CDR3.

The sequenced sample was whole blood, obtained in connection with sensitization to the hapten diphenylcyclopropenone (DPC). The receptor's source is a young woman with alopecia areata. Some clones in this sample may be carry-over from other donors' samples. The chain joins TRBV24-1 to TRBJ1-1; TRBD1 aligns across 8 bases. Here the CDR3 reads CATSAAGGETEAFF. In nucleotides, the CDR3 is TGTGCCACCAGTGCCGCAGGGGGCGAGACTGAAGCTTTCTTT.